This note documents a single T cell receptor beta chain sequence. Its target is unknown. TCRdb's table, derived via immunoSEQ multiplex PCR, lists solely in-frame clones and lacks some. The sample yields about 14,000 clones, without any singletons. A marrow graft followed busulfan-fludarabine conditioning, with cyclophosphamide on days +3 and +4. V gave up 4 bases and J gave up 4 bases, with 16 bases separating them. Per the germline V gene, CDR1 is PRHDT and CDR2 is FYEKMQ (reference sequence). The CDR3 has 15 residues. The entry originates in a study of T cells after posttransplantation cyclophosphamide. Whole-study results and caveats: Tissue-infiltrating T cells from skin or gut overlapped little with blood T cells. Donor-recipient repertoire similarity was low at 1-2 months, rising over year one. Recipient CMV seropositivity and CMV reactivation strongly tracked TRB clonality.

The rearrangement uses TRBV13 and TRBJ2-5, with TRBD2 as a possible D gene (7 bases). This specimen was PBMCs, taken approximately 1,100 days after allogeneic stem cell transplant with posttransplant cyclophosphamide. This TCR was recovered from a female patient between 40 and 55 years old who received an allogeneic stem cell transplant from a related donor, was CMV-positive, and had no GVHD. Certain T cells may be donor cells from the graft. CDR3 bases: TGTGCCAGCAGCTCCTTCTGGGGGGGCGGAGAGACCCAGTACTTC. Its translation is CASSSFWGGGETQYF. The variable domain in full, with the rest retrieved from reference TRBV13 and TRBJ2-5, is AAGVIQSPRHLIKEKRETATLKCYPIPRHDTVYWYQQGPGQDPQFLISFYEKMQSDKGSIPDRFSAQQFSDYHSELNMSSLELGDSALYFCASSSFWGGGETQYFGPGTRLLVL.